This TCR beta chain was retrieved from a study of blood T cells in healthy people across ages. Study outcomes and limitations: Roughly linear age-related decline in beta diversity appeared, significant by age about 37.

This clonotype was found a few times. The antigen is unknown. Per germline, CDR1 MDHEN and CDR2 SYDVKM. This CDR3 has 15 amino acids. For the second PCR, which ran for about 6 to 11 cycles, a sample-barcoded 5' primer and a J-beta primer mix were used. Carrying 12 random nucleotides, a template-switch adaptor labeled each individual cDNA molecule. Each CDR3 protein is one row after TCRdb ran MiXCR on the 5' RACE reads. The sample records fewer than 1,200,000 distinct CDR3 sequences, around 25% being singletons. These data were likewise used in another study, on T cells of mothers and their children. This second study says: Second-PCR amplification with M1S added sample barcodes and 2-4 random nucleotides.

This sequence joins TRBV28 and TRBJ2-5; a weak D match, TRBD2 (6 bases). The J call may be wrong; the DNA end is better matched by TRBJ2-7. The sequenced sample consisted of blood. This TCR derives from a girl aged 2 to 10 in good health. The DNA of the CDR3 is TGTGCCAGCAGTTTATTTGGGGGGTATGTGTACGAGCAGTACTTC. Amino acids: CASSLFGGYVYEQYF.